This T cell receptor (beta chain) derives from a study of Graves' ophthalmopathy and Graves' hyperthyroidism (dated by TCRdb to 2016 to 2019). Study-level background: Peripheral blood samples were taken at the time of initial diagnosis, before any treatment was given. The study used TCR beta repertoire signatures to distinguish Graves' ophthalmopathy from Graves' hyperthyroidism and to predict progression to ophthalmopathy. An independent validation cohort was composed of 18 hyperthyroidism patients and 15 to 17 patients who later progressed from hyperthyroidism to ophthalmopathy. Following sampling, methimazole starting at 30 mg daily was administered to hyperthyroidism patients, and high-dose intravenous methylprednisolone was administered to ophthalmopathy patients. A discovery set of 100 patients (around 40 ophthalmopathy, about 58 stable hyperthyroidism) was enrolled to explore V-J signatures distinguishing ophthalmopathy from hyperthyroidism. In total, 120 to 150 blood samples were TCR-sequenced: around 42 ophthalmopathy, 80 or so hyperthyroidism and roughly 17 hyperthyroidism-to-ophthalmopathy patients. The roughly 100 discovery patients were randomly divided into training and test sets at a 7:3 ratio. In about 6 hyperthyroidism patients, T-cell repertoires of thyroid tissue and blood were compared.

TCR beta CDR3 regions were amplified from RNA transcripts for repertoire sequencing. The first round of RT-PCR was done with HTBI primers and the Qiagen OneStep RT-PCR kit, and was followed by a second round of multiplex PCR, then size selection and purification. Libraries were sequenced paired-end with 100 bp reads on an Illumina HiSeq2000. In the paper's pipeline: SOAPnuke was used for read processing, and reads with adapters, uncalled bases, a mean Phred below 15, or no exact constant-primer or identifier match were discarded. COPE v1.2.5 was used to merge the high-quality paired reads. Each unique nucleotide sequence was defined as a clonotype, and clonotypes were aligned to IMGT TRB V, D and J references with MiTCR v1.1. Analysis was restricted to V-J combinations with a frequency above 0.0001, which covered just over 98% of repertoires. A TCR clonal expansion and chaos score per V-J combination was defined as the ratio of F50 clonal expansion to chaos observed in the TCRdist matrix. Welch's t-statistics and random forest were used to narrow the features down to 13 V-J combinations, which were then fed into a naive Bayes classifier. The similarity between thyroid and blood repertoires was quantified using the Morisita-Horn index. Using fastp at Q25 and MiXCR, TCRdb reprocessed the public reads and kept productive beta chains. Here each entry gathers all rows of one CDR3 protein and keeps the most common genes and DNA. These V and J calls are TCRdb output, not the study's own analysis. Recorded for this sample are roughly 410,000 distinct CDR3 sequences; approximately 15% of them occurred a single time. The ten largest clones represent approximately 7% of the sample.

A patient counted as having stable hyperthyroidism if there was no progression to ophthalmopathy within 18 months of follow-up. Hyperthyroidism patients were newly diagnosed, with disease duration under 2 months, and aged 18 to 65 years. Patients with other autoimmune diseases, uncontrolled infections, pregnancy or lactation were excluded from the study. Diagnosis relied on clinical symptoms, serum thyroxine, TRAb, thyroid ultrasound and orbital computed tomography. PBMCs were isolated from about 10 ml of fresh peripheral blood by Ficoll-Paque density gradient centrifugation. Total RNA was extracted using Trizol reagent, and RNA quality was checked on an Agilent 2100 Bioanalyzer. Sequences MNHEY (CDR1) and SVGAGI (CDR2) are obtained from the germline V gene. The CDR3 contains 16 residues, cysteine and phenylalanine counted. Only CDR3 DNA remains: 48 bases, in frame from the first base. Cut back by 0 bases and 0 bases, the V and J ends lie 12 bases apart.

Points on this clonotype: Its antigen target is currently unknown. Within one base of it there is no much larger clone, and no base qualities were kept.

The paper's findings and limits, for the study overall: In validation, the model predicted ophthalmopathy progression with less than 71% sensitivity and 72% to 80% specificity; around twelve predicted patients were CT-confirmed with GO in a median of about 6.2 months. The 13-signature model separated ophthalmopathy from stable hyperthyroidism with approximately 90% sensitivity and approximately 83% specificity in cross-validation, and 80%/75% in the test set. No statistical method was used to set the sample size in advance, and the investigators knew which group each participant was assigned to. Most of the expanded thyroid clonotypes with a frequency above 0.001 were also detected in blood, and it was suggested that the thyroid immune response may be reflected by blood repertoires.

Sequenced: peripheral blood. This receptor was identified in a young woman with stable Graves' hyperthyroidism. Donor details come from another sample of the same person, matched by shared clones. The chain uses TRBV6-5 and TRBJ2-7; the D gene is perhaps TRBD1 or TRBD2, as each covers 6 bases. In nucleotides, the sequence is TGTGCCAGCAGTTACTCATACGGGGGCGCCTCCTACGAGCAGTACTTC. Its coded protein is CASSYSYGGASYEQYF.